The rows below give T cell receptor beta chains drawn from one sample of a study of shared T cell receptors in the human thymus. Repertoires were generated with immunoSEQ multiplex PCR, while TCRdb's copy carries only in-frame clones and drops some. The sample comprises 700,000 to 750,000 clones, roughly 85% of which are singletons, and under 0.012% rests with the top ten. These same records also appear under a second study, on human thymus T cells.

Sequencing was done on a sample of thymocytes. These receptors all stem from a girl less than two years old with a congenital heart defect. Each CDR3 is given with its conserved first and last residue. A D gene is named only where the DNA matches it firmly. Size tells how often a clone was seen (once, few, many) or the class of an expanded clone, and some rows leave it out.

d_call,clone_size,j_call,v_call,cdr3_nt,cdr3_aa
-,-,TRBJ2-7,TRBV6-1,TGTGCCAGCAGTGAAGCTAGCTCCTCGGCTATCTACGAGCAGTACTTC,CASSEASSSAIYEQYF
-,-,TRBJ2-7,TRBV27,TGTGCCAGCAGTTTAACCAGGGAAGGCTACGAGCAGTACTTC,CASSLTREGYEQYF
TRBD1,-,TRBJ2-7,TRBV5-6,TGTGCCAGCTTGGGACAGGGGGACTACGAGCAGTACTTC,CASLGQGDYEQYF
TRBD1,-,TRBJ1-1,TRBV6-5,TGTGCCAGCAGAGAAGACAGGGTTGTGACTGAAGCTTTCTTT,CASREDRVVTEAFF
-,-,TRBJ1-5,TRBV6-1,TGTGCCAGCAAGGGGATCAATCAGCCCCAGCATTTT,CASKGINQPQHF
TRBD1,once,TRBJ1-6,TRBV4-3,TGCGCCAGCAGCCAACATACAGGGGGTGGTTCCTATAATTCCCCCCTCCACTTT,CASSQHTGGGSYNSPLHF
TRBD1,-,TRBJ1-1,TRBV30,TGTGCTGCGGGGACAGGGCGAAACACTGAAGCTTTCTTT,CAAGTGRNTEAFF
TRBD2,-,TRBJ2-2,TRBV6-5,TGTGCCAGCACTCAGGCGGGGGGAGGTACCGGGGAGCTGTTTTTT,CASTQAGGGTGELFF
-,few,TRBJ1-6,TRBV6-5,TGTGCCAGCAGTTACTCGATAGGGGTCGGTAATTCACCCCTCCACTTT,CASSYSIGVGNSPLHF
TRBD2,-,TRBJ2-1,TRBV5-6,TGTGCCAGCAGCTTGGCCCCCTGGCGGGGGGCAAATGAGCAGTTCTTC,CASSLAPWRGANEQFF
-,-,TRBJ1-2,TRBV6-5,TGTGCCAGCAGCGAGGGGACACCGCTTAGCTACACCTTC,CASSEGTPLSYTF
-,once,TRBJ1-2,TRBV15,TGTGCCACCAGCAGACCGAAAGTGGAGGGCGAGAACTATGGCTACACCTTC,CATSRPKVEGENYGYTF
-,-,TRBJ1-5,TRBV4-3,TGCGCCAGCAGCCAAGATGTGGGGACATGGCCACATGGGAATCAGCCCCAGCATTTT,CASSQDVGTWPHGNQPQHF
-,-,TRBJ1-5,TRBV2,TGTGCCAGCAGTGTAGGGGCGGACAGCAGTTCCAATCAGCCCCAGCATTTT,CASSVGADSSSNQPQHF
-,-,TRBJ1-1,TRBV9,TGTGCCAGCAGCGCCGGAGAGGAACTGAACACTGAAGCTTTCTTT,CASSAGEELNTEAFF
TRBD2,-,TRBJ2-4,TRBV4-3,TGCGCCAGCAGCCTCCATGGGACTAGCGGGGGGGCAGCCAAAAACATTCAGTACTTC,CASSLHGTSGGAAKNIQYF
TRBD1,few,TRBJ2-4,TRBV7-2,TGTGCCAGCAGCCCTGTGGACAGGGGGGAACTAGCCAAAAACATTCAGTACTTC,CASSPVDRGELAKNIQYF
-,-,TRBJ2-1,TRBV6-5,TGTGCCAGCAGTCGCAGGGAATCTGAGCAGTTCTTC,CASSRRESEQFF
TRBD1,few,TRBJ1-1,TRBV7-8,TGTGCCAGCAGCTCCCCTAGGGACAGGGGCGGGAACACTGAAGCTTTCTTT,CASSSPRDRGGNTEAFF
TRBD1,-,TRBJ2-1,TRBV7-2,TGTGCCAGCAGCTCTGCCGGGACAGACTCCTACAATGAGCAGTTCTTC,CASSSAGTDSYNEQFF
TRBD1,-,TRBJ2-2,TRBV2,TGTGCCAGCAGTGAAGCGCGGGTAGGACAGGGCTCGAACACCGGGGAGCTGTTTTTT,CASSEARVGQGSNTGELFF